This T cell receptor (beta chain) was captured by sequencing in a study of shared clonotypes between healthy human individuals. The germline V gene encodes CDR1 SGHRS and CDR2 YFSETQ. Trimming shortened V by 4 bases and J by 1 base, and 14 bases separated the two germline ends. CDR3 length equals 16 residues. TCRdb's table, derived via immunoSEQ multiplex PCR, lists solely in-frame clones and lacks some. The sample has about 980,000 clones, approximately 80% seen once. The source is a man between 18 and 29 years old in good health. Sample: memory CD4+ T cells sorted from blood. Regarding subset: CD45RA-negative fraction. The chain combines TRBV5-1 with TRBJ1-4; tentative D call: TRBD1 (5 bases). In DNA, the CDR3 is TGCGCCAGCAGCCACTCTGGGGCTCGAACTAATGAAAAACTGTTTTTT. Encoded protein: CASSHSGARTNEKLFF.